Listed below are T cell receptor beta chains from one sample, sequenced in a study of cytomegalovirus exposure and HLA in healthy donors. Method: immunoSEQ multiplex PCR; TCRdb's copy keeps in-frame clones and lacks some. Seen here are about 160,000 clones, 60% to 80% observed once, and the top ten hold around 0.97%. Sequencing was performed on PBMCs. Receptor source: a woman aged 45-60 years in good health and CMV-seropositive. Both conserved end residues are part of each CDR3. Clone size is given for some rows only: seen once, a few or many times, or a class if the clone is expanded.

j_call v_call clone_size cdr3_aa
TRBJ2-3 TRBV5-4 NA CASSSRTGVEYGTDTQYF
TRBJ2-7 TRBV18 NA CASSPVPGQGSEQYF
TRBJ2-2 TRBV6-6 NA CASRVALNTGELFF
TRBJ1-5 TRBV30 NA CAWSVQGVSNQPQHF
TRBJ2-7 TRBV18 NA CASSPRTGTDTYEQYF
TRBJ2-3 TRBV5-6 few CASSLTTSGEVTSTDTQYF
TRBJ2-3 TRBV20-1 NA CSATQGVAQYF
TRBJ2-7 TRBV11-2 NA CASSPRQGVSYEQYF
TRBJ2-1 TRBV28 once CASSTNDRGQQFF
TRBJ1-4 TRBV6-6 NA CASGGTGANEKLFF
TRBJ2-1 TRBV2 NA CANSRRATYNEQFF
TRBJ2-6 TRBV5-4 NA CASSLGRGSGANVLTF
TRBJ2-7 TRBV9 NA CASSVVGGASGEQYF
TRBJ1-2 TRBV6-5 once CASSLRQGYGYTF
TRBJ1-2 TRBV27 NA CASSPGQGTYGYTF
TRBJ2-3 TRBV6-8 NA CASLRCGQGGWTDTQYF
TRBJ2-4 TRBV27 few CASRATGGLNIQYF
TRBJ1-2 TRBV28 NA CASSLLAGQIYGYTF
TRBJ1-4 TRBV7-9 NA CASSYRQGNEKLFF
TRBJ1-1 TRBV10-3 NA CAISDLTEAFF
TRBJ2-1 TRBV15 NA CATSMDKNSYNEQFF
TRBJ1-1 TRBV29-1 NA CSVATVLNTEAFF
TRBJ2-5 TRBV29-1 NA CSGTEGVETQYF
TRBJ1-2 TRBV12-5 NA CASGLGTGVGGYTF
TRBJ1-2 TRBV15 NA CATSREQYYGYTF
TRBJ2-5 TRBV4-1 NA CASSQLAGTKSQETQYF
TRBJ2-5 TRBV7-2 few CASSTPLRTGLRTQYF
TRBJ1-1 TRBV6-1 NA CASRGRDVTEAFF
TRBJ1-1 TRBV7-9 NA CASSSDRPRGTEAFF
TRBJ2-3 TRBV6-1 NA CATRARTTDTQYF
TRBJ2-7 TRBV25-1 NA CASSGSLPGEQYF
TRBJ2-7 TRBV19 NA CASSPRGQNSYEQYF
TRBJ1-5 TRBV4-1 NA CASSLGQGDQPQHF
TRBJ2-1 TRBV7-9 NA CASSTSLVIEQFF
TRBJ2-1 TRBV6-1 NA CASSEHYSSYNEQFF
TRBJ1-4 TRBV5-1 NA CASSVDPADEKLFF
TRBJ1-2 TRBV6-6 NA CASARTNFYGYTF
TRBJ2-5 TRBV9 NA CASSVDLVQETQYF
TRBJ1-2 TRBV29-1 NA CSLEDNGGYTF
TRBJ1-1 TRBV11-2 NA CASSLGYSTGGVWDTEAFF
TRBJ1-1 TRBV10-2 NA CASSQGVGEAFF
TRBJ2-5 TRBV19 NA CASKQQETQYF
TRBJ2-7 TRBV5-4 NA CASSSGQGGTYEQYF
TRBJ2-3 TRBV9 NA CATARTSVAADTQYF
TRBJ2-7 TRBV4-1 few CASSHPTGVGYEQYF
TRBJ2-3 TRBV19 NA CASSMGLAGRTDTQYF
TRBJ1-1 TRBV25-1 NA CASREGARGTEAFF
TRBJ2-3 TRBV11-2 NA CATKPRGLAGGPDTQYF
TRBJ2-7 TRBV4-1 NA CASSPGGDYEQYF
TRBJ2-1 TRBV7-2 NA CASSLTGLAGGLRNEQFF
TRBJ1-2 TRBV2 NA CASRVGAGGGYGYTF
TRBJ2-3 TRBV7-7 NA CASSASGRDTQYF
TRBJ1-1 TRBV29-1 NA CSVNHGTGEGAFF
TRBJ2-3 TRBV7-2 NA CASSLSWTDTDTQYF
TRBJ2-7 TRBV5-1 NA CASSSGGQGEYF
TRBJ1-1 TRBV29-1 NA CSVLILEGNTEAFF
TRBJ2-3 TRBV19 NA CASSIDPPGLAPDTQYF
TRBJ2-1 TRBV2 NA CASRLGQTGFF
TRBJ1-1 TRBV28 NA CASSWTPNTEAFF